This T cell receptor (beta chain) was sequenced in a study of control samples from healthy donors and cancer patients. Germline V gene lookup returns CDR1 MNHEY and CDR2 SVGAGI. The CDR3 length is 12 residues. The V gene end was trimmed by 9 bases and the J gene end by 5 bases; junction bases not matched to a gene: 5. Profiling relied on immunoSEQ multiplex PCR, and the TCRdb table lists in-frame clones only, not all of them. The table shows about 120,000 clones, with about 91% occurring only once. The source is a middle-aged man in good health. The sample consisted of blood. The V gene is TRBV6-5, the J gene TRBJ1-2, with TRBD1 matching 8 bases. CDR3 in amino acids: CASGQGGYGYTF. DNA of the CDR3: TGTGCCAGTGGACAGGGAGGGTATGGCTACACCTTC.